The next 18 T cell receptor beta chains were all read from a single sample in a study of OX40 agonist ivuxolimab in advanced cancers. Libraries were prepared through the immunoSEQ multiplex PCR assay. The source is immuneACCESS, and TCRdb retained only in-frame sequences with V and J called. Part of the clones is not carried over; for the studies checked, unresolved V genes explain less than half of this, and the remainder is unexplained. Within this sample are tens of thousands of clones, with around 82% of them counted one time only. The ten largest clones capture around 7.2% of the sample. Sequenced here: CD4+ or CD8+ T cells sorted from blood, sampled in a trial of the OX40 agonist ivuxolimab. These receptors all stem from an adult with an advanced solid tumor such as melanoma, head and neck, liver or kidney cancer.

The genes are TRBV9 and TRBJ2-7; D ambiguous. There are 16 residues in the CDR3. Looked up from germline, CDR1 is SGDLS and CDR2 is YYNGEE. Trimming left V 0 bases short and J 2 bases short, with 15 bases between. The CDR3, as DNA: TGTGCCAGCAGCGTAGGATTATTGAGAGGCACCTACGAGCAGTACTTC. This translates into CASSVGLLRGTYEQYF.

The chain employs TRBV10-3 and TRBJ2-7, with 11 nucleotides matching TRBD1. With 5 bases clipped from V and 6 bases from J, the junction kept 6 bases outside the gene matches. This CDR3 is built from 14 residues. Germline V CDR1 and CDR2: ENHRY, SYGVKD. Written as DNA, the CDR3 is TGTGCCATCAGTCCGGGACAGGGGGATCGCGAGCAGTACTTC. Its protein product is CAISPGQGDREQYF.

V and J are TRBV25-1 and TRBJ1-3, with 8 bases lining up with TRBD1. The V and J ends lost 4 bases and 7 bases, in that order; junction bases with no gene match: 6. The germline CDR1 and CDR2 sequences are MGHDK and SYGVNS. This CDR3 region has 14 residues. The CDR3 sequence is CASSVRGRGNTIYF. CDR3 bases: TGTGCCAGCAGTGTCAGGGGGCGCGGGAACACCATATATTTT.

The chain's CDR3 is CASSFGTGTNQPQHF. As DNA, the CDR3 is TGCGCCAGCAGCTTTGGGACAGGCACTAATCAGCCCCAGCATTTT. V usage is TRBV5-1 and J usage is TRBJ1-5; 8 positions agree with TRBD1. Trimming removed 2 bases from V and 4 bases from J; junction bases left unmatched: 5. This CDR3 spans 15 amino acids. Per germline, CDR1 SGHRS and CDR2 YFSETQ.

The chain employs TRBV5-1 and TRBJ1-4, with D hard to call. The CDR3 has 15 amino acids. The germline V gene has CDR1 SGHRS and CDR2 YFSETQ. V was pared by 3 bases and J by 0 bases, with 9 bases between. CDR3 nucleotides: TGCGCCAGCAGCTCAGACGGCACAACTAATGAAAAACTGTTTTTT. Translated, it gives CASSSDGTTNEKLFF.

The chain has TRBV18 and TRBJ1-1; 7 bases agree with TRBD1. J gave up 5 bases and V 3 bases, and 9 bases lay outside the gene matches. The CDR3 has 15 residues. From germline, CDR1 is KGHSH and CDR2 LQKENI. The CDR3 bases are TGTGCCAGCTCACCGTCGACAGGGATGAGGACTGAAGCTTTCTTT. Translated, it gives CASSPSTGMRTEAFF. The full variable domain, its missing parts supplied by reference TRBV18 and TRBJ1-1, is NAGVMQNPRHLVRRRGQEARLRCSPMKGHSHVYWYRQLPEEGLKFMVYLQKENIIDESGMPKERFSAEFPKEGPSILRIQQVVRGDSAAYFCASSPSTGMRTEAFFGQGTRLTVV.

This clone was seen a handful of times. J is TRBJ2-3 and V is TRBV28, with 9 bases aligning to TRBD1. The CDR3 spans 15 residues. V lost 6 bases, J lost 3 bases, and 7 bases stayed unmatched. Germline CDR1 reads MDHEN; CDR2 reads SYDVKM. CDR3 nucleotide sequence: TGTGCCAGCAGGCTAACAGGGGGCCGGACAGATACGCAGTATTTT. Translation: CASRLTGGRTDTQYF.

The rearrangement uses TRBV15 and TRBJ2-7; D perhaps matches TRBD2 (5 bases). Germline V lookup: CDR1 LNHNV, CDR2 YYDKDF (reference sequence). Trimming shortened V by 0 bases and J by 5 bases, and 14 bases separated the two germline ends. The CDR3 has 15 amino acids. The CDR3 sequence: CATSRDLIGSDEQYF. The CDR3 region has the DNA TGTGCCACCAGCAGAGATCTGATCGGTAGCGACGAGCAGTACTTC.

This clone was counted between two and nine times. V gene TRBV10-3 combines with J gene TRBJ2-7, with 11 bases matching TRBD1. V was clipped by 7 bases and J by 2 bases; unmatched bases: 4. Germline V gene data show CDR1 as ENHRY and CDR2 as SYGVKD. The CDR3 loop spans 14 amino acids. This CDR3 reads CAITSGQGAYEQYF. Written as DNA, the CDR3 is TGTGCCATCACCTCGGGACAGGGGGCCTACGAGCAGTACTTC.

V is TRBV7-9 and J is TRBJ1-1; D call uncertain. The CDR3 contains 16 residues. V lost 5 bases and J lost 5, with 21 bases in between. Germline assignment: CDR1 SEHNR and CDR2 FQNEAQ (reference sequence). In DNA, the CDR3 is TGTGCCAGCAGCAAATTAGGAATAAAGGGTTATACTGAAGCTTTCTTT. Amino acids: CASSKLGIKGYTEAFF.

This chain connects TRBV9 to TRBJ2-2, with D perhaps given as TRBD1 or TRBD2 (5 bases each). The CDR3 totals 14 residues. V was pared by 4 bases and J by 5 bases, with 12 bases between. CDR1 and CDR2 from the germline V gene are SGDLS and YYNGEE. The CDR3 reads CASSPGTATGELFF. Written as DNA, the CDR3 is TGTGCCAGCAGCCCCGGGACCGCTACCGGGGAGCTGTTTTTT.

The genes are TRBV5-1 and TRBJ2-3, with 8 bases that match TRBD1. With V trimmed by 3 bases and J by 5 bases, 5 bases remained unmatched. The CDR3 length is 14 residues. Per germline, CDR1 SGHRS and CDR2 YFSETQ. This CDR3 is CASSYRTGRDTQYF. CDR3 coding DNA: TGCGCCAGCAGCTACCGGACAGGGAGAGATACGCAGTATTTT.

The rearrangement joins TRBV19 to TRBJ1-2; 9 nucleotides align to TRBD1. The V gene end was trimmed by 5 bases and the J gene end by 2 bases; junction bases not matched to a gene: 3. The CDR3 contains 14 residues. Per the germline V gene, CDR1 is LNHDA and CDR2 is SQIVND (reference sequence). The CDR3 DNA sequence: TGTGCCAGTAGTTATGGGACAGGGAACTATGGCTACACCTTC. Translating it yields CASSYGTGNYGYTF.

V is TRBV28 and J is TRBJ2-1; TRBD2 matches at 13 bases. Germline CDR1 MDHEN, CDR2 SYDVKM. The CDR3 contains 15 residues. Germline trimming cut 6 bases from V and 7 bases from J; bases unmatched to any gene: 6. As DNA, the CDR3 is TGTGCCAGCAGGAGAACTAGCGGGAGGGAAAATGAGCAGTTCTTC. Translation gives CASRRTSGRENEQFF. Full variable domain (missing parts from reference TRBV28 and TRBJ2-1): DVKVTQSSRYLVKRTGEKVFLECVQDMDHENMFWYRQDPGLGLRLIYFSYDVKMKEKGDIPEGYSVSREKKERFSLILESASTNQTSMYLCASRRTSGRENEQFFGPGTRLTVL.

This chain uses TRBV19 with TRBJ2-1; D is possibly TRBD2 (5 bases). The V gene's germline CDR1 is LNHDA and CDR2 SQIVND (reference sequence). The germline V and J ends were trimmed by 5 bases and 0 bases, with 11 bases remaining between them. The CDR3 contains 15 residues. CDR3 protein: CASSPSLRSYNEQFF. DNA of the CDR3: TGTGCCAGTAGTCCTAGCCTCCGCTCCTACAATGAGCAGTTCTTC.

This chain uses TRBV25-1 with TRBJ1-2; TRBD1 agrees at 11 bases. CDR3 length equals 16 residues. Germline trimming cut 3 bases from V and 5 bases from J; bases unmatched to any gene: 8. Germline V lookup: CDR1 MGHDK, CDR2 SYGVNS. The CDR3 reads CASSDTGTGGIYGYTF. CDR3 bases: TGTGCCAGCAGTGATACCGGGACAGGGGGTATTTATGGCTACACCTTC.

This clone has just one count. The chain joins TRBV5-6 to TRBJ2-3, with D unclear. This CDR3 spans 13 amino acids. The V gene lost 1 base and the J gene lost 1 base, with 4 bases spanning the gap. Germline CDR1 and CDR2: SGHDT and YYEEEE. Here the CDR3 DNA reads TGTGCCAGCAGCTTGAGGGGCACAGATACGCAGTATTTT. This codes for CASSLRGTDTQYF.

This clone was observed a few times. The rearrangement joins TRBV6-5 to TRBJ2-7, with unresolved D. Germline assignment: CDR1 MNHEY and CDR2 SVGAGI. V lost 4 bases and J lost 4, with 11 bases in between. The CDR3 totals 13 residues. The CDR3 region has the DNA TGTGCCAGCAGTTCGGGCTGGAATTACGAGCAGTACTTC. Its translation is CASSSGWNYEQYF.